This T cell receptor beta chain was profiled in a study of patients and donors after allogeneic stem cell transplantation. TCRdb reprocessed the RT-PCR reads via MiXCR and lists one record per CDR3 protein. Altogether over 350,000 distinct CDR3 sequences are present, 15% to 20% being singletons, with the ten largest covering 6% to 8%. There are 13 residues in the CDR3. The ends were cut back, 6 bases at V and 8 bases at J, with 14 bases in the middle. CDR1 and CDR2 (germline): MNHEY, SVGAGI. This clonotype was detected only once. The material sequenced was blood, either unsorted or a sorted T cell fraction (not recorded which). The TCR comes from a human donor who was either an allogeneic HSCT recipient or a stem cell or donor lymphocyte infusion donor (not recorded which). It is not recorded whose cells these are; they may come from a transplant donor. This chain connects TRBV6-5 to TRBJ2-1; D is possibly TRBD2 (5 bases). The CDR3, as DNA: TGTGCCAGCAGGACCACCCTAGCAGATGAGCAGTTCTTC. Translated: CASRTTLADEQFF.